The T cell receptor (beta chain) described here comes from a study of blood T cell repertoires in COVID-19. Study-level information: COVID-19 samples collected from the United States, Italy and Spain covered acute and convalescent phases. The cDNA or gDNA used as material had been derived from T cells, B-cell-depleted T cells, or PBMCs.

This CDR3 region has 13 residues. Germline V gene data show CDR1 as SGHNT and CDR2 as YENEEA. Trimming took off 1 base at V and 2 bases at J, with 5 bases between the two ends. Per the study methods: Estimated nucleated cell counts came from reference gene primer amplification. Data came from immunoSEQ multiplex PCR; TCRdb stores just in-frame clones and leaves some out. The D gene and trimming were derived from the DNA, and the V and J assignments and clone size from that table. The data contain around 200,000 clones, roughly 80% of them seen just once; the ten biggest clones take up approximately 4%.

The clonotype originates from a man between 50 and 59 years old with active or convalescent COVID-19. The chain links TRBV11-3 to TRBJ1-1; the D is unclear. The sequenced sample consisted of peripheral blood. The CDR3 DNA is TGTGCCAGCAGCTTAGGAGGCAACACTGAAGCTTTCTTT. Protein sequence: CASSLGGNTEAFF.